This entry concerns a single T cell receptor beta chain. Its matching antigen is unknown. Germline CDR1 SGHTA, CDR2 FQGNSA. The CDR3 has 15 residues. Addition of UMIs with a 6-nucleotide sample barcode was achieved by template switching. No DNA is given; TCRdb re-called the 5' RACE reads and lists each CDR3 protein once. The ten top clones account for around 2.5%, within a sample of around 380,000 distinct CDR3 sequences. This sample was taken from a study of monozygotic twins with inflammatory bowel disease. Study-level results: Researchers report that IBD patients shared fewer clonotypes with others than healthy twins, especially amid disease activity. Diversity of TCRbeta measured by inverse Simpson was lower in IBD patients than in healthy co-twins. Repertoire similarity did not differ between concordant and discordant twins, possibly owing to limited power.

The sequence was obtained from a human donor with ulcerative colitis or Crohn's disease, or a healthy co-twin of an affected twin (not recorded which). The chain carries TRBV7-2 and TRBJ1-5. Material: blood. The CDR3 region is CASSLGNSQNQPQHF.